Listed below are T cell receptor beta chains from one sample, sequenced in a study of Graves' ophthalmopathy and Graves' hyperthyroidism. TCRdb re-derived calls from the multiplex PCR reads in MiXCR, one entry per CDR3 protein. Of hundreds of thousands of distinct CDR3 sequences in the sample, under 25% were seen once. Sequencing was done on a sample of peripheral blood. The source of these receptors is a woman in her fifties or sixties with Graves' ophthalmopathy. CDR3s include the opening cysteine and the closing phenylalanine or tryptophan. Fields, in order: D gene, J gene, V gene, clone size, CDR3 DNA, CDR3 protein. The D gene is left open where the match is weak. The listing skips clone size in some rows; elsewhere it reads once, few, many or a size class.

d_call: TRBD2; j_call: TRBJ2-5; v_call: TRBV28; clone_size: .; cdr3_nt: TGTGCCAGCAGTTTACGGGGAGGGTCCCAAGAGACCCAGTACTTC; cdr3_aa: CASSLRGGSQETQYF
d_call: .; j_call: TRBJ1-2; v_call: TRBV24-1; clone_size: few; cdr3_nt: TGTGCCACCAGTGATCACTCCGACAGTGGCTCTGGGGGCTACACCTTC; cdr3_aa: CATSDHSDSGSGGYTF
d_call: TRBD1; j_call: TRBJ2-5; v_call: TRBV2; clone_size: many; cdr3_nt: TGTGCCAGCAGGAGGACAGGGGGTGGTCAAGAGACCCAGTACTTC; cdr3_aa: CASRRTGGGQETQYF
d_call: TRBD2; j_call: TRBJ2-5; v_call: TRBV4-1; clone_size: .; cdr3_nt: TGTGCCAGCAGCCCGGGACTAGCGGGGAAGACCCAGTACTTC; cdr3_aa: CASSPGLAGKTQYF
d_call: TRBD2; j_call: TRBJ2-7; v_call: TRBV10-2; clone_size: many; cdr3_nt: TGCGCCAGCAGGGTGAAGCGGGAGACCCTAAGCGAGCAGTACTTC; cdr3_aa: CASRVKRETLSEQYF
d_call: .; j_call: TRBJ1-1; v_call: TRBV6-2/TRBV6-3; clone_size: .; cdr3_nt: TGTGCCAGCAGTTACTCTAACCGACCCGGGGCCTCGGACACTGAAGCTTTCTTT; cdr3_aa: CASSYSNRPGASDTEAFF
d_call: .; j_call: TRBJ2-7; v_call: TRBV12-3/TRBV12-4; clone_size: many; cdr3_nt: TGTGCCAGCAGTTTCGCTAGCATCCACGAGCAGTACTTC; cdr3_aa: CASSFASIHEQYF
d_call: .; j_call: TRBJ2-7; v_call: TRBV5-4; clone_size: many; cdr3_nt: TGTGCCAGCAGCTTGGAGTTTGGTTCGGGGAGGTCCTACGAGCAGTACTTC; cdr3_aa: CASSLEFGSGRSYEQYF
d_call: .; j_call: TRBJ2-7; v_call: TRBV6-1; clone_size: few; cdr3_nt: TGTGCCAGCCAACCACGGCCAAACTCCTACGAGCAGTACTTC; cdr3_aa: CASQPRPNSYEQYF
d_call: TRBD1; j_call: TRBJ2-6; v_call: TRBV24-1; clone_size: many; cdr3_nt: TGTGCCACCAGTGCGAAAGCCGGGACAGGGGTGGTTGGGGCCAACGTCCTGACTTTC; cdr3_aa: CATSAKAGTGVVGANVLTF
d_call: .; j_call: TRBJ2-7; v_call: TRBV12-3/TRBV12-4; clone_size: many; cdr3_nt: TGTGCCAGCAGTTTAATCCTCCGGGACGAGCAGTACTTC; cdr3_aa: CASSLILRDEQYF
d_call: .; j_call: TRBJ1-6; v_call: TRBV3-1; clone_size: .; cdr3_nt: TGTGCCAGCAGCCAAGCACTTAGGGATTCACCCCTCCACTTT; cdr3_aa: CASSQALRDSPLHF
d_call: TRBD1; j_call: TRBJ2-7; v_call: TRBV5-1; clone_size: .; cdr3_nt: TGCGCCAGCAGCTTCCGGGACAGGGTATTTGACGAGCAGTACTTC; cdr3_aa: CASSFRDRVFDEQYF
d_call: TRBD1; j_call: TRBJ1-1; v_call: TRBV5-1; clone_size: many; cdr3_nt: TGCGCCAGCAGCTTGGCCATCACAGGGGGCACTGAAGCTTTCTTT; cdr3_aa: CASSLAITGGTEAFF
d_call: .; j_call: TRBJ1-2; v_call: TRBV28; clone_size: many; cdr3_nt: TGTGCCAGCAGTTTATCATCTATTGGGTTCACCTTC; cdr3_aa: CASSLSSIGFTF
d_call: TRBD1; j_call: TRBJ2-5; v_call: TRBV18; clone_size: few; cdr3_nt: TGTGCCAGCTCCAAGGCCGAGACAGGGGGCCAAGAGACCCAGTACTTC; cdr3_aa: CASSKAETGGQETQYF
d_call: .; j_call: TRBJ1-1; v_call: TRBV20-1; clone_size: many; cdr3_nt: TGCAGTGCTAGAGATTTACCCGAAGCTTTCTTT; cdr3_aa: CSARDLPEAFF
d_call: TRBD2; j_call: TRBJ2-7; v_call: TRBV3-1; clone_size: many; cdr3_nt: TGTGCCAGCAGCCAAGCCGGACTAGCGGGCGAGCAGTACTTC; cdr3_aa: CASSQAGLAGEQYF
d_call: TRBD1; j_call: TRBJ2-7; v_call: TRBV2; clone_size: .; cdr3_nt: TGTGCCAGCAGTGGGACAGGGTTCGAGCAGTACTTC; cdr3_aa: CASSGTGFEQYF
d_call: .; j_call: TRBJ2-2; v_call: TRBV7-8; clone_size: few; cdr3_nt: TGTGCCAGCAGCTTATCAAGATGGCTTGGATCCGGGGAGCTGTTTTTT; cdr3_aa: CASSLSRWLGSGELFF
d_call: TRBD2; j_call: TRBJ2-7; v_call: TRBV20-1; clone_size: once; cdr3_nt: TGCAGTGCTAGAGATCGGGGTAGCGGGATTCTCTACGAGCAGTACTTC; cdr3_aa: CSARDRGSGILYEQYF
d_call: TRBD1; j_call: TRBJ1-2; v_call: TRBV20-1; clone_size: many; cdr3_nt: TGCAGTGCTCCTCCCGTAGGGACAGGGAATAAAGGCTACACCTTC; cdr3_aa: CSAPPVGTGNKGYTF
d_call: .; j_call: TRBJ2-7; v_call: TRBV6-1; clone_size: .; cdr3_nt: TGTGCCAGCAGTGAAGTAGGCGGGCGCTACGAGCAGTACTTC; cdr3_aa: CASSEVGGRYEQYF
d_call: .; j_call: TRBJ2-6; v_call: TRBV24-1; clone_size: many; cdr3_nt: TGTGCCACCAGTGACCCCTCCACCGGGACTTTCTCTGGGGCCAACGTCCTGACTTTC; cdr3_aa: CATSDPSTGTFSGANVLTF
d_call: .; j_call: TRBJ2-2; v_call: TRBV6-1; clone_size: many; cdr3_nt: TGTGCCAGCCAACAACAGCCGAACACCGGGGAGCTGTTTTTT; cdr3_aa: CASQQQPNTGELFF
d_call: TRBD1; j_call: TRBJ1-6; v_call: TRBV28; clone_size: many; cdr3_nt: TGTGCCAGCAGTCCAACCGGACAGGGAAGTTCACCCCTCCACTTT; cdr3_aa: CASSPTGQGSSPLHF
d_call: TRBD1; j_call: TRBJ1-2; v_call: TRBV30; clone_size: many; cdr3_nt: TGTGCCTCTTCAAACCGTCCCGGGACAGGGCTGAAGGGCTACACCTTC; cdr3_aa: CASSNRPGTGLKGYTF
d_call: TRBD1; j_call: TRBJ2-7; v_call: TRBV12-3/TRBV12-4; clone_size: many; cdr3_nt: TGTGCCAGCAGTCGAGGACAGGGCTCCTACGAGCAGTACTTC; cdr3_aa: CASSRGQGSYEQYF
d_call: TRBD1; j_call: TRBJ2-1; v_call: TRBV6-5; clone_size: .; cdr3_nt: TGTGCCAGCAGTTACCGGGCAGGGGGATACAATGAGCAGTTCTTC; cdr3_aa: CASSYRAGGYNEQFF
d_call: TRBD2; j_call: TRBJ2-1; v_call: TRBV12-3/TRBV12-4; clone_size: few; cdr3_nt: TGTGCCAGCAGTTTCTTCGGACTAGGACTCAATGAGCAGTTCTTC; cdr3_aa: CASSFFGLGLNEQFF
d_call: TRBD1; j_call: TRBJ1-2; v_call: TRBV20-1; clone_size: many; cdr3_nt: TGCAGTGCTAGAGCCAATCCAGGGGGCGCGGGCTACACCTTC; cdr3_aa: CSARANPGGAGYTF
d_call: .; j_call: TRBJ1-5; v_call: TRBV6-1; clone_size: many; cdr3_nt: TGTGCCAGCAGTGAAACATGGAATTATCAGCCCCAGCATTTT; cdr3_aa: CASSETWNYQPQHF
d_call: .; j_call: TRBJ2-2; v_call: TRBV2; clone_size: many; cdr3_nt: TGTGCCAGCAGTGAAGAGAGGTGGGACACCGGGGAGCTGTTTTTT; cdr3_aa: CASSEERWDTGELFF
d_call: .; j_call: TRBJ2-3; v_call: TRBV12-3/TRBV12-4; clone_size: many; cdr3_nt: TGTGCCAGCAGTATTTCCTCCCCCACAGATACGCAGTATTTT; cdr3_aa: CASSISSPTDTQYF
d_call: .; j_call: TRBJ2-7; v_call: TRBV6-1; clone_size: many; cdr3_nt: TGTGCCAGCAGTGCAGGAACCTACGAGCAGTACTTC; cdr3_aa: CASSAGTYEQYF
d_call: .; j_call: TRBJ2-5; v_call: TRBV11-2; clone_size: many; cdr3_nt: TGTGCCAGCAGCGCGCAGGAACTTCGGGAGACCCAGTACTTC; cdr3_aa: CASSAQELRETQYF
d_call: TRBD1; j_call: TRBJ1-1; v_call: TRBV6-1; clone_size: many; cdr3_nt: TGTGCCAGCAGTGGGCGGGACAGCGTTGAAGCTTTCTTT; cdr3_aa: CASSGRDSVEAFF
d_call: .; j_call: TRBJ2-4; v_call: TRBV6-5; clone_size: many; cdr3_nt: .; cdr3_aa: CASSSSGKNIQYF
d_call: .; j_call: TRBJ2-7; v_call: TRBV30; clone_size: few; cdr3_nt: TGTGCCTGGAGTGTAGGTTCGAGCTCCTACGAGCAGTACTTC; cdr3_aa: CAWSVGSSSYEQYF
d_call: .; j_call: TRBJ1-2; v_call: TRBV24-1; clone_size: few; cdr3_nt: TGTGCCACCAGTGACTCCGGGACGAAGTATGGCTACACCTTC; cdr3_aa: CATSDSGTKYGYTF
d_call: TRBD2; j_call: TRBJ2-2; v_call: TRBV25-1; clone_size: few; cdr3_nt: TGTGCCAGCAGTGCCACTAGCGGGAGCGGCACCGGGGAGCTGTTTTTT; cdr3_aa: CASSATSGSGTGELFF
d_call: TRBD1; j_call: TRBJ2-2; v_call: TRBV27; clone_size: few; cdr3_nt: TGTGCCAGCAGTCGCCGACAGGGGTTCACCGGGGAGCTGTTTTTT; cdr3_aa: CASSRRQGFTGELFF
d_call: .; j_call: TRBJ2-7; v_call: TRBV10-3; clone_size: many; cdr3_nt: TGTGCCATCAGTCAGAACAACGAGCAGTACTTC; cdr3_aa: CAISQNNEQYF
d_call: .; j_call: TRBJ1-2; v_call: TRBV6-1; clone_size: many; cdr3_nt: TGTGCCAGCAGAATAGTAACAGGCCCGGCGGGCTACACCTTC; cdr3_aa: CASRIVTGPAGYTF
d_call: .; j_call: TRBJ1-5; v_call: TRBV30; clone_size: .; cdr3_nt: TGTGCCTGGGGCCGGGGGAGCAATCAGCCCCAGCATTTT; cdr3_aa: CAWGRGSNQPQHF
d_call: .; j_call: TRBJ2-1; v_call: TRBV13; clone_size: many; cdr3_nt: TGTGCCAGCAGCCCCTGGTTCGACAGCCACAATGAGCAGTTCTTC; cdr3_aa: CASSPWFDSHNEQFF
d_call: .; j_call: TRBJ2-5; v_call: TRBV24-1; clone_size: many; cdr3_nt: TGTGCCACCAGTGATTCCAAGACGAGTCAAGAGACCCAGTACTTC; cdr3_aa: CATSDSKTSQETQYF
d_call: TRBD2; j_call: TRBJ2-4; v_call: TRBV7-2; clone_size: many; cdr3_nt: TGTGCCAGCAGCTTAGGTGCGGGAGGGCCCCCCATTCAGTACTTC; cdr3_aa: CASSLGAGGPPIQYF
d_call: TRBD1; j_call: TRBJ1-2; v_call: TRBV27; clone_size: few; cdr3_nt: TGTGCCAGCAGTTTATCCAGACAGGGGGAGTATGGCTACACCTTC; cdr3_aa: CASSLSRQGEYGYTF
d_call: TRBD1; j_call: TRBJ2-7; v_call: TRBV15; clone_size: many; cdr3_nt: TGTGCCACCAGCTCCGGGACAGGGGTCTACGAGCAGTACTTC; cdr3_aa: CATSSGTGVYEQYF
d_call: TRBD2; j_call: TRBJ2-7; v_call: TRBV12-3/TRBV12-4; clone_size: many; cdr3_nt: TGTGCCAGCAGTTTGAAGGTCTCGGAGCGGGACTACGAGCAGTACTTC; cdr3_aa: CASSLKVSERDYEQYF